This is a list of T cell receptor beta chains from one sample in a study of cytomegalovirus exposure and HLA in healthy donors. Generated by immunoSEQ multiplex PCR, the TCRdb table keeps only in-frame clones and is missing some. Seen here are 90,000 to 130,000 clones, 70% to 85% observed once, and the top ten hold roughly 6.2%. Sequencing used PBMCs. These receptors all come from a man younger than 45 in good health and CMV-seropositive. The CDR3 runs from the conserved cysteine through the conserved F or W. A D gene is named only where the DNA matches it firmly. Clone size is stated in some rows and not others, as once, few, many or a class when expanded.

j_call: TRBJ1-5; d_call: TRBD1; v_call: TRBV28; clone_size: few; cdr3_nt: TGTGCCAGCAGTTGGGACAGCATCAATCAGCCCCAGCATTTT; cdr3_aa: CASSWDSINQPQHF
j_call: TRBJ2-3; d_call: TRBD2; v_call: TRBV4-2; clone_size: -; cdr3_nt: TGTGCCAGCAGCCTAGGTGCACTAGCGGGGGGCGAGGGCACAGATACGCAGTATTTT; cdr3_aa: CASSLGALAGGEGTDTQYF
j_call: TRBJ1-6; d_call: -; v_call: TRBV6-5; clone_size: -; cdr3_nt: TGTGCCAGCAGTCCGTTAGGAGGTACCAATTCACCCCTCCACTTT; cdr3_aa: CASSPLGGTNSPLHF
j_call: TRBJ1-6; d_call: -; v_call: TRBV4-3; clone_size: few; cdr3_nt: TGCGCCAGCAGCCAAGAGACAGCGAATAATTCACCCCTCCACTTT; cdr3_aa: CASSQETANNSPLHF
j_call: TRBJ2-7; d_call: TRBD1; v_call: TRBV7-9; clone_size: few; cdr3_nt: TGTGCCAGCAGCCCGACAGGGGACGAGCAGTACTTC; cdr3_aa: CASSPTGDEQYF
j_call: TRBJ2-3; d_call: -; v_call: TRBV11-2; clone_size: -; cdr3_nt: TGTGCCAGCAGCCTAAGCACAGATACGCAGTATTTT; cdr3_aa: CASSLSTDTQYF
j_call: TRBJ1-2; d_call: TRBD1; v_call: TRBV9; clone_size: -; cdr3_nt: TGTGCCAGCAGCCTAGGACAGGGTGGCTATGGCTACACCTTC; cdr3_aa: CASSLGQGGYGYTF
j_call: TRBJ1-5; d_call: -; v_call: TRBV2; clone_size: -; cdr3_nt: TGTGCCAGCAGCGGAAGGAGGGATTCCGCGCCCCAGCATTTT; cdr3_aa: CASSGRRDSAPQHF
j_call: TRBJ1-1; d_call: TRBD1; v_call: TRBV25-1; clone_size: -; cdr3_nt: TGTGCCAGCAGGGATTCCGGGACAGGGGGTGATGAAGCTTTCTTT; cdr3_aa: CASRDSGTGGDEAFF
j_call: TRBJ1-1; d_call: TRBD1; v_call: TRBV9; clone_size: -; cdr3_nt: TGTGCCAGCAGCGTGGGGACAGGGGTGAGTGGTGCTTTCTTT; cdr3_aa: CASSVGTGVSGAFF
j_call: TRBJ2-1; d_call: -; v_call: TRBV4-2; clone_size: -; cdr3_nt: TGTGCCAGCAGCCAAGATCACACCAGCTCCTACAATGAGCAGTTCTTC; cdr3_aa: CASSQDHTSSYNEQFF
j_call: TRBJ2-7; d_call: TRBD1; v_call: TRBV11-2; clone_size: -; cdr3_nt: TGTGCCAGCAGCACGGATCCGGCAGGGGGCTTTTACGAGCAGTACTTC; cdr3_aa: CASSTDPAGGFYEQYF
j_call: TRBJ2-7; d_call: -; v_call: TRBV7-9; clone_size: once; cdr3_nt: TGTGCCAGCAGCTCCACGACCGAGAGGTTCGAGCAGTACTTC; cdr3_aa: CASSSTTERFEQYF
j_call: TRBJ2-3; d_call: TRBD1; v_call: TRBV11-3; clone_size: -; cdr3_nt: TGTGCCAGCAGCTTAGATGGGGGGACAGGGACTGATACGCAGTATTTT; cdr3_aa: CASSLDGGTGTDTQYF
j_call: TRBJ1-1; d_call: -; v_call: TRBV19; clone_size: few; cdr3_nt: TGTGCCAGTAGTGCTAGACAGCTCGAGATGAACACTGAAGCTTTCTTT; cdr3_aa: CASSARQLEMNTEAFF
j_call: TRBJ2-3; d_call: -; v_call: TRBV10-1; clone_size: -; cdr3_nt: TGCGCCAGCAGTGATCTGGCGGGGCCAGATACGCAGTATTTT; cdr3_aa: CASSDLAGPDTQYF
j_call: TRBJ2-1; d_call: TRBD1; v_call: TRBV7-2; clone_size: -; cdr3_nt: TGTGCCAGCAGCTTAAAACAGGGGCCCTACAATGAGCAGTTCTTC; cdr3_aa: CASSLKQGPYNEQFF
j_call: TRBJ2-3; d_call: -; v_call: TRBV10-3; clone_size: -; cdr3_nt: TGTGCCACCGCGAATGGGGGGACAGATACGCAGTATTTT; cdr3_aa: CATANGGTDTQYF
j_call: TRBJ1-2; d_call: -; v_call: TRBV2; clone_size: -; cdr3_nt: TGTGCCAGCAGAGACAGTAACTATGGCTACACCTTC; cdr3_aa: CASRDSNYGYTF
j_call: TRBJ1-3; d_call: TRBD1; v_call: TRBV19; clone_size: few; cdr3_nt: TGTGCCAGTAGAAAGGACAGGGGGGCCGGAAACACCATATATTTT; cdr3_aa: CASRKDRGAGNTIYF
j_call: TRBJ2-7; d_call: -; v_call: TRBV2; clone_size: -; cdr3_nt: TGTGCCAGCAGTGAACAGGGTCTCCACGAGCAGTACTTC; cdr3_aa: CASSEQGLHEQYF
j_call: TRBJ1-4; d_call: -; v_call: TRBV10-3; clone_size: few; cdr3_nt: TGTGCCATCAGTGAGTTTGGGGAGCTTGCAACTAATGAAAAACTGTTTTTT; cdr3_aa: CAISEFGELATNEKLFF
j_call: TRBJ2-5; d_call: TRBD1; v_call: TRBV6-6; clone_size: -; cdr3_nt: TGTGCCAGCAGTGGACAGGGACAAGAGACCCAGTACTTC; cdr3_aa: CASSGQGQETQYF
j_call: TRBJ2-7; d_call: TRBD2; v_call: TRBV15; clone_size: -; cdr3_nt: TGTGCCACCAGAGCTAGCGGGGCCGCAGACGAGCAGTACTTC; cdr3_aa: CATRASGAADEQYF